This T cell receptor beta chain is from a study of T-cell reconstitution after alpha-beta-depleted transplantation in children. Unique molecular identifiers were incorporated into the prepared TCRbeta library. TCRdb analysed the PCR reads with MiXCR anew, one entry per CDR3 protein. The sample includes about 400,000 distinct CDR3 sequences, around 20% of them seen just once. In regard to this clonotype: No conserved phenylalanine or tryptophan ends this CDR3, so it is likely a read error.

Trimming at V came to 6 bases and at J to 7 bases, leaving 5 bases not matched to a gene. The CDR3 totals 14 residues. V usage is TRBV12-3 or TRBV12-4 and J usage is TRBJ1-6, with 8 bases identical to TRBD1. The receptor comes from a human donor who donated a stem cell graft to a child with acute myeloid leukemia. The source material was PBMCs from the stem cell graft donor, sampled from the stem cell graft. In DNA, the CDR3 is TGTGCCAGCAGCAGACAGGGGTTGAATTCACCCCTCCACTAT. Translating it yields CASSRQGLNSPLHY.